This TCR beta chain comes out of a study of cytomegalovirus exposure and HLA in healthy donors. CDR1 GTSNPN and CDR2 SVGIG come from the germline V gene (reference sequence). This CDR3 comprises 15 residues. Trimming stripped 3 bases from V and 5 bases from J, with 16 bases between. PCR employed 60 Vbeta and 13 Jbeta primers. Clones were sequenced by immunoSEQ multiplex PCR, and TCRdb holds only the in-frame ones, with some missing. The sample consists of over 95,000 clones, about three quarters of them appearing once. V gene TRBV30 combines with J gene TRBJ2-2, with D possibly being TRBD2 (6 bases). The TCR originated in a woman between 35 and 50 years old in good health and CMV-seropositive. The sequencing input was PBMCs. The CDR3 loop reads CAWRGGPLGTGELFF. Written as DNA, the CDR3 is TGTGCCTGGAGGGGGGGACCCCTGGGGACCGGGGAGCTGTTTTTT.